This TCR beta chain comes out of a study of blood T cells in healthy people across ages. The study, taken as a whole, reports: It was found that TCR beta diversity correlated strongly with the percentage of naive T cells. For the donors, CMV status was unknown and possibly confounded expanded clonotype changes.

Isolated per sample were at least 6.5 million PBMCs. Germline loops: CDR1 DFQATT, CDR2 SNEGSKA (reference sequence). The CDR3 is 16 residues long. The ends were cut back, 1 base at V and 0 bases at J, with 10 bases in the middle. Comment on this clonotype: What it binds is not known.

A second roughly 6 to 11 cycle PCR used barcoded and J-beta primers. One entry per CDR3 protein, called by TCRdb with MiXCR from the 5' RACE reads. Here the sample spans about 730,000 distinct CDR3 sequences, roughly 43% being singletons. Sequencing input: blood. The receptor was derived from a woman aged 55-69 years in good health. The chain recombines TRBV20-1 with TRBJ2-6; D gene ambiguous. The CDR3 region is CSARVEEVSGANVLTF. As DNA, the CDR3 is TGCAGTGCTAGAGTCGAGGAAGTCTCTGGGGCCAACGTCCTGACTTTC.